This T cell receptor (beta chain) was found in a study of beta chain features in type 1 diabetes. Germline-derived CDR1 and CDR2 are GTSNPN and SVGIG (reference sequence). The CDR3 has 12 amino acids. Between the trimmed V and J ends, which lost 4 bases and 0 bases, there was a span of 7 bases. On this clone itself: Its specificity is not known. At the DNA level, this CDR3 is encoded by other sequences in the same sample as well.

The study, taken as a whole, reports: Among patients with Type 1 diabetes, TCRB CDR3s were moderately but significantly shorter in every one of the four CD4+ subsets.

The whole isolated RNA underwent reverse transcription, so sequencing captured expressed TCRB transcripts. Profiled with immunoSEQ multiplex PCR; TCRdb holds only in-frame clones, not every one. The sample shows over 150,000 clones, about 7.3% of them seen only once. The collection from each donor was one heparinised blood draw averaging about 110 mL. CD45RO/CCR7/CD25/CD127/CD95/CD27 staining was used to isolate CD4+ naive, central memory, regulatory and stem cell-like memory cells by sorting. This TCR came from a man in his late teens or twenties in good health. Input material: central memory CD4+ T cells from blood. The chain carries TRBV30 and TRBJ2-7; no definite D call. This chain's CDR3 is CAWNRGSYEQYF. For the CDR3, the DNA is TGTGCCTGGAACCGCGGCTCCTACGAGCAGTACTTC.